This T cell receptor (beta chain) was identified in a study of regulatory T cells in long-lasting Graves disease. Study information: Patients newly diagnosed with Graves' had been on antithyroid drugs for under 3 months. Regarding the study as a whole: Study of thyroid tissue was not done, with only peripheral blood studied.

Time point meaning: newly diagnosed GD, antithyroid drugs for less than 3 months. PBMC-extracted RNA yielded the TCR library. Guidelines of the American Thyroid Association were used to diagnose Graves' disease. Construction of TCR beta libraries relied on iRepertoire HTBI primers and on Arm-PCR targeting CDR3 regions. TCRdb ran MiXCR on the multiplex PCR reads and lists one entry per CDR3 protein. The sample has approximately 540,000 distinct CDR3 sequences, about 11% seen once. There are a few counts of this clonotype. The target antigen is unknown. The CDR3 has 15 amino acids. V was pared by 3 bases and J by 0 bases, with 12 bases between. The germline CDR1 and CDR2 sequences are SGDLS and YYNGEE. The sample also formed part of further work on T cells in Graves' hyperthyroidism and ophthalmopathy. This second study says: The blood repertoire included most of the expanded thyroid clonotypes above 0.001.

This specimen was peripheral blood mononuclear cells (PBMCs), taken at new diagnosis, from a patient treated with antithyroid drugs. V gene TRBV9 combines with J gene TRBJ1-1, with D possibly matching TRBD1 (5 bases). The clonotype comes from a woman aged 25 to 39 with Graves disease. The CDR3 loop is CASSAPGTMNTEAFF. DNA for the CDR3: TGTGCCAGCAGCGCGCCCGGGACCATGAACACTGAAGCTTTCTTT.